This T cell receptor beta chain comes out of a study of control samples from healthy donors and cancer patients (dated by TCRdb to 2020 to 2022). Points on this clone: It lacks a known antigen. The input lacks base qualities; no much larger clone sits a single base away.

The library was made by the immunoSEQ multiplex PCR assay. The immuneACCESS repertoire file appears here via TCRdb, limited to in-frame rearrangements. These files lack a portion of the clones; in checked studies, under half of the deficit traces to unresolved V genes, and the cause of the others is not known. The sample profile shows hundreds of thousands of clones; about four fifths of them were found once. About 14% of the sample is held by the ten biggest clonotypes. V lost 1 base and J lost 3 bases; the stretch between them is 9 bases long. CDR1 MNHNS and CDR2 SASEGT are derived from the germline V gene. There are 14 amino acids in the CDR3, from cysteine to phenylalanine inclusive. This entry keeps only the CDR3 DNA: 42 bases, framed from base 1.

This sequence originates from a woman aged 60-75 years with lung cancer. The rearrangement joined TRBV6-1 to TRBJ1-2; the D gene is not confidently resolved. What was sequenced was PBMCs. Here the CDR3 is given as CASSEGGLYYGYTF. The nucleotide sequence reads TGTGCCAGCAGTGAAGGGGGATTATACTATGGCTACACCTTC.